The source of this TCR beta chain is a study of beta chain features in type 1 diabetes. Study results and limitations: Patients' naive, central memory and regulatory TCRB repertoires appeared more alike than those of healthy donors. cDNA sequencing could over-represent cells with high TCR expression. Shortening that was moderate but significant affected the TCRB CDR3s of Type 1 diabetes patients in all four CD4+ subsets.

The whole isolated RNA underwent reverse transcription, so sequencing captured expressed TCRB transcripts. TCRdb keeps only in-frame clones here, not all; method: immunoSEQ multiplex PCR. This table holds more than 550,000 clones, around an eighth found once. In this sample, this clone turned up a few times. The target antigen is unknown. Germline V gene data show CDR1 as SNHLY and CDR2 as FYNNEI. CDR3 length: 15 residues. The V end lost 8 bases, the J end lost 4 bases, and 17 bases lay between the germline ends. The TCR was taken from a young man with type 1 diabetes. The V gene is TRBV2, the J gene TRBJ1-4; D unclear. Sequenced material: naive CD4+ T cells from blood. The CDR3 is CASRKLAADNEKLFF. Here the CDR3 DNA reads TGTGCCAGCCGTAAGTTGGCAGCCGATAATGAAAAACTGTTTTTT.